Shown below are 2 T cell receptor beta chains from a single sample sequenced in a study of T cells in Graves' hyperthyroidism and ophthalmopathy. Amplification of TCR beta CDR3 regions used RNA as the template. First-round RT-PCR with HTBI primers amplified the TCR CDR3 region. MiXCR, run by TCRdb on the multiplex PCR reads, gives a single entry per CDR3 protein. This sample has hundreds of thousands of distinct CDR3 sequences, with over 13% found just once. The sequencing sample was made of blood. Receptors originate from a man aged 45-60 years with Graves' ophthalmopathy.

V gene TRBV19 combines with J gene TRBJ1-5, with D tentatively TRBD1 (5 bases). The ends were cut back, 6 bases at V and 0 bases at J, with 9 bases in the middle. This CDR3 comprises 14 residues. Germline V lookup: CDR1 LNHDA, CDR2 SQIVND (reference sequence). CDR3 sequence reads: CASRGRDSNQPQHF. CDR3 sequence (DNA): TGTGCCAGTAGGGGACGGGATAGCAATCAGCCCCAGCATTTT.

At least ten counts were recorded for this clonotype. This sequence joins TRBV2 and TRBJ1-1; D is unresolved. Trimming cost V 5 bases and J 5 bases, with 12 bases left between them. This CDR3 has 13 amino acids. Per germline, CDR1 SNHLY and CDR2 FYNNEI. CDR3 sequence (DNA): TGTGCCAGCAGTTATCTAGAGGGAACTGAAGCTTTCTTT. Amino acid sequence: CASSYLEGTEAFF.